These 19 T cell receptor beta chains came from one sample sequenced in a study of low-dose radiotherapy and immunotherapy resistance in tumors. First-strand cDNA relied on TRAV- and TRBV-specific primers spanning alpha and beta chains. A constant-region primer paired with the V-primer adapter amplified TCRs over approximately 18 PCR cycles. TCRdb analysed the reads with MiXCR anew, one entry per CDR3 protein. This table holds 7,000 to 8,500 distinct CDR3 sequences, roughly 88% found once. The receptor set was obtained from a human donor with advanced metastatic prostate, ovarian, gallbladder or colorectal cancer (not recorded which). This table probably holds off-target reads from a library built for another chain.

V gene TRBV6-5 combines with J gene TRBJ1-4; possible D gene TRBD1, 6 bases. Trimming cost V 5 bases and J 2 bases, with 12 bases left between them. Looked up from germline, CDR1 is MNHEY and CDR2 is SVGAGI. The CDR3 runs to 15 residues. The CDR3 is CASSDGTSTNEKLFF. The DNA for the CDR3 is TGTGCCAGCAGTGACGGGACATCTACTAATGAAAAACTGTTTTTT.

The rearrangement joins TRBV18 to TRBJ2-1; D perhaps matches TRBD2 (6 bases). This CDR3 comprises 15 residues. The germline CDR1 and CDR2 sequences are KGHSH and LQKENI. Between the trimmed V and J ends, which lost 1 base and 4 bases, there was a span of 11 bases. CDR3 DNA sequence: TGTGCCAGCTCACCACGGGCGGGGCAGTACAATGAGCAGTTCTTC. It is translated as CASSPRAGQYNEQFF. Complete variable domain (other parts from reference TRBV18 and TRBJ2-1): NAGVMQNPRHLVRRRGQEARLRCSPMKGHSHVYWYRQLPEEGLKFMVYLQKENIIDESGMPKERFSAEFPKEGPSILRIQQVVRGDSAAYFCASSPRAGQYNEQFFGPGTRLTVL.

V and J are TRBV6-6 and TRBJ2-3, with 7 bases lining up with TRBD2. This CDR3 comprises 12 residues. Germline loops: CDR1 MNHNY, CDR2 SVGAGI (reference sequence). V was clipped by 4 bases and J by 5 bases; unmatched bases: 0. The CDR3 here is CASSSSGDTQYF. CDR3 sequence (DNA): TGTGCCAGCAGTTCTAGCGGAGATACGCAGTATTTT.

The chain recombines TRBV6-1 with TRBJ1-1, with a tentative D call TRBD1 (5 bases). Per the germline V gene, CDR1 is MNHNS and CDR2 is SASEGT. The CDR3 covers 13 residues. The ends were cut back, 5 bases at V and 2 bases at J, with 9 bases in the middle. CDR3: CASSLGGNTEAFF. CDR3 nucleotides: TGTGCCAGCAGTTTGGGGGGAAACACTGAAGCTTTCTTT.

V usage is TRBV12-3 or TRBV12-4 and J usage is TRBJ1-1, with a possible D match to TRBD1 (5 bases). The CDR3 has 14 residues. V dropped 5 bases and J dropped 1 base, with 11 bases sitting between them. The CDR3 bases are TGTGCCAGCAGTAAAACGACAGAGAACACTGAAGCTTTCTTT. Amino acids: CASSKTTENTEAFF.

This clonotype showed up just a few times. The V call is TRBV5-4, the J call TRBJ1-2; TRBD1 matches at 10 bases. The CDR3 totals 15 residues. Germline CDR1 SGHNT, CDR2 YYREEE (reference sequence). With V trimmed by 4 bases and J by 4 bases, 7 bases remained unmatched. The CDR3 DNA reads TGTGCCAGCAGCGCATCCGGGACAGGGGCCTATGGCTACACCTTC. Its protein is CASSASGTGAYGYTF.

The chain employs TRBV18 and TRBJ2-5, with a possible D match to TRBD1 (6 bases). The germline CDR1 and CDR2 sequences are KGHSH and LQKENI. Trimming removed 1 base at V and 0 bases at J, with 12 bases between. This CDR3 spans 16 amino acids. The DNA for the CDR3 is TGTGCCAGCTCACCACGCGAACAGGGCTACCAAGAGACCCAGTACTTC. It is translated as CASSPREQGYQETQYF.

The chain uses TRBV30 and TRBJ2-2; the D gene is possibly TRBD1 (5 bases). The CDR3 loop spans 15 amino acids. V was clipped by 0 bases and J by 0 bases, with 8 bases between them. Germline-derived CDR1 and CDR2 are GTSNPN and SVGIG (reference sequence). This chain's CDR3 is CAWSVGRANTGELFF. CDR3 sequence (DNA): TGTGCCTGGAGTGTGGGCAGGGCGAACACCGGGGAGCTGTTTTTT.

In its sample, this clonotype was seen once. This chain connects TRBV11-2 to TRBJ2-3, with D tentatively TRBD2 (6 bases). Germline V CDR1 and CDR2: SGHAT, FQNNGV. V shed 5 bases and J shed 6 bases, with 15 bases lying between them. This CDR3 spans 14 amino acids. CDR3 nucleotides: TGTGCCAGCAGCCCCGTGGGGGACTCGGATACGCAGTATTTT. This translates into CASSPVGDSDTQYF.

CDR3 loop: CASSLPGDGYTF. CDR3 DNA: TGTGCCAGCAGCTTACCAGGGGACGGCTACACCTTC. V gene TRBV7-9 combines with J gene TRBJ1-2, with D possibly matching TRBD1 (6 bases). CDR3 size: 12 residues. Trimming left V 2 bases short and J 8 bases short, with 9 bases between. Germline-derived CDR1 and CDR2 are SEHNR and FQNEAQ (reference sequence).

This chain uses TRBV2 with TRBJ2-1; 8 nucleotides line up with TRBD2. The CDR3 is 17 amino acids. Germline V lookup: CDR1 SNHLY, CDR2 FYNNEI. V gave up 5 bases and J gave up 2 bases; unmatched junction bases: 11. CDR3 nucleotides: TGTGCCAGCAGTCCCTCGGAGCGGGGGCCCACCTACAATGAGCAGTTCTTC. Amino acids: CASSPSERGPTYNEQFF.

This rearrangement joins TRBV5-4 to TRBJ1-6, with 7 positions matching TRBD1. V trimming: 0 bases; J trimming: 10 bases; junction bases outside the gene matches: 10. The CDR3 consists of 16 residues. Per germline, CDR1 SGHNT and CDR2 YYREEE (reference sequence). The CDR3 spells CASSLERQGFGSPLHF. DNA of the CDR3: TGTGCCAGCAGCTTGGAACGACAGGGATTTGGATCACCCCTCCACTTT.

V is TRBV25-1 and J is TRBJ1-5, with D uncertain. The CDR3 totals 12 residues. The germline CDR1 and CDR2 sequences are MGHDK and SYGVNS. Deletions cut 2 bases from V and 3 bases from J, with 2 bases between. The CDR3 here is CASSEPNQPQHF. The DNA for the CDR3 is TGTGCCAGCAGTGAACCCAATCAGCCCCAGCATTTT.

This clonotype came up once. The chain couples TRBV28 to TRBJ2-3, with D perhaps being TRBD1 or TRBD2 (5 bases each). With 6 bases removed from V and 6 bases from J, the gap between germline ends came to 10 bases. The germline V gene encodes CDR1 MDHEN and CDR2 SYDVKM. The CDR3 covers 12 residues. The chain's CDR3 is CASSPGADTQYF. For the CDR3, the DNA is TGTGCCAGCAGCCCCGGGGCGGATACGCAGTATTTT.

The chain recombines TRBV2 with TRBJ1-1; D might be TRBD1 (6 bases). The germline V gene encodes CDR1 SNHLY and CDR2 FYNNEI. The CDR3 has 18 amino acids. The germline V and J ends were trimmed by 4 bases and 1 base, with 22 bases remaining between them. CDR3 nucleotide sequence: TGTGCCAGCAGTGTCGGTTCTTTTCGGGGGACAAAGAACACTGAAGCTTTCTTT. Its translation: CASSVGSFRGTKNTEAFF. The whole variable domain, filled in from reference TRBV2 and TRBJ1-1, reads EPEVTQTPSHQVTQMGQEVILRCVPISNHLYFYWYRQILGQKVEFLVSFYNNEISEKSEIFDDQFSVERPDGSNFTLKIRSTKLEDSAMYFCASSVGSFRGTKNTEAFFGQGTRLTVV.

The V and J genes are TRBV4-3 and TRBJ1-5, with 8 positions matching TRBD1. V lost 0 bases to trimming and J lost 3 bases; unmatched junction nucleotides: 7. The length of the CDR3 is 17 residues. Germline values: CDR1 LGHNA, CDR2 YSLEER. CDR3 loop: CASSQEGQGAYNQPQHF. CDR3 sequence (DNA): TGCGCCAGCAGCCAAGAAGGACAGGGAGCATACAATCAGCCCCAGCATTTT.

The CDR3: CSARDPQHSNQPQHF. The CDR3 DNA reads as TGCAGTGCTAGAGATCCACAGCATAGCAATCAGCCCCAGCATTTT. The genes are TRBV20-1 and TRBJ1-5; no reliable D call. CDR3 length equals 15 residues. Germline CDR1 DFQATT, CDR2 SNEGSKA (reference sequence). V dropped 0 bases and J dropped 0 bases, with 9 bases sitting between them.

V is TRBV21-1 and J is TRBJ2-4; TRBD2 is the table's D call and was not checked against the DNA. TRBV21-1 is a listed pseudogene. This CDR3 is built from 13 residues. The CDR3 coding sequence is TGTGCCAGTCCCGGGACTACTGGAAACATTCAGTACTTC. Protein product: CASPGTTGNIQYF.

This chain connects TRBV6-4 to TRBJ2-1; 7 bases align to TRBD1. This CDR3 region has 15 residues. The germline gives CDR1 MRHNA, CDR2 SNTAGT. J lost 1 base, V lost 5 bases, and 5 bases had no gene match. The CDR3 bases are TGTGCCAGCAGTCCCACAGGGGCTTCCTACAATGAGCAGTTCTTC. Encoded protein: CASSPTGASYNEQFF.